The 28 T cell receptor beta chains given below trace back to one sample, sequenced in a study of T cell responses to AZD1222 COVID-19 vaccine. TCRdb's copy holds only in-frame clones and misses some; the assay was immunoSEQ multiplex PCR. The sample shows more than 150,000 clones, 94% of them seen only once. Source: peripheral blood, taken on day 0 of AZD1222 vaccination. These receptors were taken from an adult in good health.

The chain recombines TRBV3-1 (or the pseudogene TRBV3-2) with TRBJ1-3; weak D call: TRBD1 (6 bases). Germline loops: CDR1 LGHDT, CDR2 YNNKEL (reference sequence). Trimming left V 2 bases short and J 4 bases short, with 15 bases between. The CDR3 runs 16 residues. The CDR3, as DNA: TGTGCCAGCAGCCAAAGAGGGGGGCAGTTGGGAAACACCATATATTTT. Protein sequence: CASSQRGGQLGNTIYF.

Regarding this clone: The DNA is left out, because the CDR3 cannot be placed on it with certainty; the CDR3 is given as TCRdb lists it. CDR3 sequence reads: CASSFGAGSNQPQHF. The chain joins TRBV27 to TRBJ1-5. The CDR3 contains 15 residues when both ends are counted. Germline V gene lookup returns CDR1 MNHEY and CDR2 SMNVEV (reference sequence).

This rearrangement joins TRBV6-5 to TRBJ1-2; TRBD1 matches 7 bases. CDR1 MNHEY and CDR2 SVGAGI come from the germline V gene. This CDR3 has 14 residues. The V segment lost 4 bases and the J segment 6 bases; nucleotides outside the gene matches: 8. Written as DNA, the CDR3 is TGTGCCAGCAGTTCCGCGACAGGGTGGGATGGCTACACCTTC. This translates into CASSSATGWDGYTF.

The chain has TRBV7-9 and TRBJ1-1, with D tentatively TRBD1 (5 bases). This CDR3 comprises 15 residues. Germline CDR1 reads SEHNR; CDR2 reads FQNEAQ (reference sequence). Trimming removed 6 bases at V and 4 bases at J, with 18 bases between. The CDR3: CASRWRGRGTTEAFF. The CDR3 nucleotides are TGTGCCAGCAGATGGAGAGGTAGAGGGACCACTGAAGCTTTCTTT.

V gene TRBV5-1 combines with J gene TRBJ1-6, with D uncertain. Per the germline V gene, CDR1 is SGHRS and CDR2 is YFSETQ. V was cut by 0 bases and J by 0 bases, with 4 bases left in between. The CDR3 spans 15 residues. CDR3 in DNA: TGCGCCAGCAGCTTGGAGGGCTCCTATAATTCACCCCTCCACTTT. It codes for CASSLEGSYNSPLHF.

The genes are TRBV10-2 and TRBJ2-7, with 7 bases matching TRBD2. Germline loops: CDR1 WSHSY, CDR2 SAAADI. The CDR3 has 12 amino acids. J gave up 8 bases and V 6 bases, and 7 bases lay outside the gene matches. Written as DNA, the CDR3 is TGCGCCAGCAGCCTTACTAGCGTGCAGCAGTACTTC. Protein product: CASSLTSVQQYF.

The rearrangement uses TRBV5-4 and TRBJ2-7, with 8 positions matching TRBD1. Germline lookup yields CDR1 SGHNT and CDR2 YYREEE (reference sequence). CDR3 length equals 15 residues. Unmatched junction bases numbered 5, after V lost 0 bases and J lost 3 bases. The chain's CDR3 is CASSLGGTGYYEQYF. CDR3 DNA: TGTGCCAGCAGCTTGGGGGGGACAGGATACTACGAGCAGTACTTC.

The rearrangement uses TRBV7-2 and TRBJ2-1; TRBD2 aligns across 7 bases. CDR3 length: 16 amino acids. The trim removed 4 bases at V and 0 bases at J, leaving 6 bases unmatched. CDR1 is SGHTA, CDR2 FQGNSA, per germline. CDR3 in amino acids: CASSYSSGDSYNEQFF. DNA of the CDR3: TGTGCCAGCAGCTATTCTAGCGGAGACTCCTACAATGAGCAGTTCTTC.

The rearrangement uses TRBV19 and TRBJ2-7; no clear D. This CDR3 has 13 amino acids. Per germline, CDR1 LNHDA and CDR2 SQIVND (reference sequence). The V and J ends lost 3 bases and 2 bases respectively, with 8 bases between them. The CDR3 spells CASSIEETYEQYF. CDR3 nucleotide sequence: TGTGCCAGTAGTATTGAGGAGACCTACGAGCAGTACTTC.

V usage is TRBV7-8 and J usage is TRBJ2-7, with 8 bases aligning to TRBD1. The germline CDR1 and CDR2 sequences are SGHVS and FQNEAQ. The CDR3 extends over 15 amino acids. V lost 5 bases and J lost 4; bases outside the gene matches: 10. CDR3 sequence: CASSPRTQGVYEQYF. The CDR3 DNA is TGTGCCAGCAGCCCCAGGACACAGGGGGTATACGAGCAGTACTTC.

This chain uses TRBV4-1 with TRBJ2-7, with D perhaps assigned TRBD1 or TRBD2 (5 bases each). Germline-derived CDR1 and CDR2 are MGHRA and YSYEKL. The CDR3 is made up of 16 amino acids. Trimming took off 1 base at V and 2 bases at J, with 15 bases between the two ends. CDR3 residues: CASSQAGTQSTYEQYF. DNA for the CDR3: TGCGCCAGCAGCCAAGCGGGGACGCAATCAACCTACGAGCAGTACTTC.

The chain links TRBV27 to TRBJ1-2, with a possible D match to TRBD1 (5 bases). The CDR3 has 15 amino acids. V was trimmed by 2 bases and J by 7 bases, leaving 17 bases between them. Looked up from germline, CDR1 is MNHEY and CDR2 is SMNVEV (reference sequence). CDR3 in amino acids: CASSLQAVRGSGYTF. The CDR3 bases are TGTGCCAGCAGTTTACAAGCTGTCCGGGGGAGTGGCTACACCTTC.

The chain carries TRBV28 and TRBJ1-6; 9 bases fit TRBD1. The CDR3 has 15 amino acids. V lost 5 bases, J lost 7 bases, and 6 bases stayed unmatched. CDR1 MDHEN and CDR2 SYDVKM come from the germline V gene. CDR3 protein: CASSPWDRDNSPLHF. The CDR3 DNA sequence: TGTGCCAGCAGTCCCTGGGACAGGGACAATTCACCCCTCCACTTT.

V and J are TRBV30 and TRBJ1-4; D might be TRBD1 (6 bases). The germline V gene has CDR1 GTSNPN and CDR2 SVGIG (reference sequence). There are 15 residues in the CDR3. Trimming took off 5 bases at V and 5 bases at J, with 18 bases between the two ends. The CDR3 sequence is CAWSEWDMKNEKLFF. CDR3 sequence (DNA): TGTGCCTGGTCGGAATGGGACATGAAAAATGAAAAACTGTTTTTT. Drawing the rest from reference TRBV30 and TRBJ1-4, the complete variable domain is SQTIHQWPATLVQPVGSPLSLECTVEGTSNPNLYWYRQAAGRGLQLLFYSVGIGQISSEVPQNLSASRPQDRQFILSSKKLLLSDSGFYLCAWSEWDMKNEKLFFGSGTQLSVL.

The chain combines TRBV3-1 (or the pseudogene TRBV3-2) with TRBJ2-1; no definite D call. Trimming shortened V by 0 bases and J by 7 bases, and 10 bases separated the two germline ends. The CDR3 consists of 14 residues. In germline, CDR1 is LGHDT, CDR2 YNNKEL (reference sequence). CDR3: CASSQDAVMNEQFF. As DNA, the CDR3 is TGTGCCAGCAGCCAAGATGCAGTGATGAATGAGCAGTTCTTC.

Worth noting for this clone: Relative to the germline gene, one junction end is altered; a read error may explain this. The chain carries TRBV7-9 and TRBJ1-3; D is ambiguous. This CDR3 spans 12 amino acids. The V gene's germline CDR1 is SEHNR and CDR2 FQNEAQ (reference sequence). The CDR3 region has the DNA TGTGCCAGCAGGGCCGAGGGAAGCACCATATATTTT. Translation: CASRAEGSTIYF.

V usage is TRBV24-1 and J usage is TRBJ2-1; D is unresolved. The CDR3 has 15 amino acids. Germline-derived CDR1 and CDR2 are KGHDR and SFDVKD. The V gene lost 3 bases and the J gene lost 0 bases, with 8 bases spanning the gap. The DNA of the CDR3 is TGTGCCACCAGTGATGGGATTAGCTCCTACAATGAGCAGTTCTTC. Amino acids: CATSDGISSYNEQFF.

This chain joins TRBV10-2 and TRBJ2-3; TRBD2 aligns across 9 bases. Germline CDR1 WSHSY, CDR2 SAAADI. V gave up 0 bases and J gave up 2 bases; unmatched junction bases: 6. This CDR3 contains 17 residues. The CDR3 DNA sequence: TGCGCCAGCAGTGAGTCAGCTCTAGCGGGGCCCACAGATACGCAGTATTTT. Translation: CASSESALAGPTDTQYF.

The rearrangement joins TRBV6-4 to TRBJ2-2; no reliable D call. CDR1 is MRHNA, CDR2 SNTAGT, per germline. The V end lost 3 bases, the J end lost 4 bases, and 9 bases lay between the germline ends. The CDR3 consists of 14 residues. DNA for the CDR3: TGTGCCAGCAGTGAAGCCGTCGGCACCGGGGAGCTGTTTTTT. Translating gives CASSEAVGTGELFF.

J is TRBJ1-1 and V is TRBV19, with 7 bases that match TRBD1. Germline-derived CDR1 and CDR2 are LNHDA and SQIVND (reference sequence). The CDR3 sequence is 11 residues long. V gave up 5 bases and J gave up 14 bases; unmatched junction bases: 8. The CDR3 sequence: CASSVGQTAFF. The CDR3 region has the DNA TGTGCCAGTAGTGTGGGACAGACTGCGTTCTTT. The full variable domain, its missing parts supplied by reference TRBV19 and TRBJ1-1, is DGGITQSPKYLFRKEGQNVTLSCEQNLNHDAMYWYRQDPGQGLRLIYYSQIVNDFQKGDIAEGYSVSREKKESFPLTVTSAQKNPTAFYLCASSVGQTAFFGQGTRLTVV.

The chain employs TRBV5-6 and TRBJ1-1; the D is unclear. The CDR3 is 16 amino acids. V lost 4 bases to trimming and J lost 1 base, with 17 bases between them. Germline loops: CDR1 SGHDT, CDR2 YYEEEE. The CDR3 DNA is TGTGCCAGCAGCCCTTTCAATGCAGCCAAGAACACTGAAGCTTTCTTT. Its translation is CASSPFNAAKNTEAFF.

The chain combines TRBV9 with TRBJ2-7; D possibly uses TRBD1 or TRBD2 (5 bases each). Germline V gives CDR1 SGDLS, CDR2 YYNGEE. Trimming took 1 base from V and 5 from J, leaving 19 bases between them. The CDR3 is 16 residues long. The CDR3 DNA reads TGTGCCAGCAGCGTACGAGGGCAGGGAAGTGTCCACGAGCAGTACTTC. Its translation is CASSVRGQGSVHEQYF. The entire variable domain, with the rest obtained from reference TRBV9 and TRBJ2-7, is as follows: DSGVTQTPKHLITATGQRVTLRCSPRSGDLSVYWYQQSLDQGLQFLIQYYNGEERAKGNILERFSAQQFPDLHSELNLSSLELGDSALYFCASSVRGQGSVHEQYFGPGTRLTVT.

The chain has TRBV29-1 and TRBJ2-7; D remains unclear. CDR3 length: 11 amino acids. Trimming took 4 bases from V and 0 from J, leaving 4 bases between them. Germline V gene lookup returns CDR1 SQVTM and CDR2 ANQGSEA. CDR3 amino acids: CSVVSSYEQYF. The CDR3 DNA reads as TGCAGCGTTGTGAGCTCCTACGAGCAGTACTTC.

V gene TRBV4-2 combines with J gene TRBJ1-1, with D maybe TRBD1 (6 bases). Trimming took 0 bases from V and 4 from J, leaving 15 bases between them. The CDR3 covers 16 residues. Per the germline V gene, CDR1 is LGHNA and CDR2 is YNFKEQ. The CDR3 DNA reads TGTGCCAGCAGCCAAGAAGCAGGGGCTGGTACCACTGAAGCTTTCTTT. Translation: CASSQEAGAGTTEAFF.

The chain uses TRBV9 and TRBJ2-7; tentatively, D is TRBD1 (6 bases). Germline CDR1 is SGDLS and CDR2 is YYNGEE. The CDR3 runs 14 residues. Between the trimmed V and J ends, which lost 0 bases and 0 bases, there was a span of 7 bases. The CDR3 nucleotides are TGTGCCAGCAGCGTAGGGACAGTCTCCTACGAGCAGTACTTC. Translation gives CASSVGTVSYEQYF.

The V call is TRBV25-1, the J call TRBJ2-2; either TRBD1 or TRBD2 may fit D (5 bases each). The V gene's germline CDR1 is MGHDK and CDR2 SYGVNS. Trimming stripped 3 bases from V and 6 bases from J, with 17 bases between. CDR3 length equals 16 residues. This chain's CDR3 is CASSETGAPRAGELFF. The CDR3, as DNA: TGTGCCAGCAGTGAGACCGGGGCCCCCCGCGCCGGGGAGCTGTTTTTT.

The chain recombines TRBV6-1 with TRBJ2-7, with TRBD1 matching over 10 bases. From germline, CDR1 is MNHNS and CDR2 SASEGT. The CDR3 spans 14 residues. V gave up 7 bases and J gave up 4 bases; unmatched junction bases: 7. CDR3 coding DNA: TGTGCCAGCACCCTGACAGGGGGCCAGTACGAGCAGTACTTC. Protein product: CASTLTGGQYEQYF.

This clone was found a few times. The chain combines TRBV4-2 with TRBJ2-6; TRBD1 or TRBD2 may be the D gene (5 bases each). The CDR3 covers 16 residues. V lost 0 bases and J 4 bases, leaving 10 bases between the germline ends. Germline V gene lookup returns CDR1 LGHNA and CDR2 YNFKEQ. This CDR3 is CASSQEGTSGANVLTF. CDR3 in DNA: TGTGCCAGCAGCCAAGAGGGGACCTCAGGGGCCAACGTCCTGACTTTC.